This entry concerns a single T cell receptor (beta chain). These data are taken from a study of blood T cell repertoires in COVID-19. Study summary: Collection of acute and convalescent COVID-19 samples took place in the United States, Italy and Spain. Sources were T cells, B-cell-depleted T cells, or PBMCs; the material itself was cDNA or gDNA.

The CDR3 loop spans 15 amino acids. The ends were cut back, 5 bases at V and 1 base at J, with 11 bases in the middle. Germline V CDR1 and CDR2: MDHEN, SYDVKM. In the original workflow: For nucleated cells, counts were estimated from reference gene primer amplification. Sequenced by immunoSEQ multiplex PCR; TCRdb stores in-frame clones only, minus some. Clone size and the V and J calls come from that table; the DNA yielded D and trimming. The table includes 150,000 to 200,000 clones, 85% detected once. The sample taken for sequencing was peripheral blood. The clonotype originates from a human donor with acute or convalescent COVID-19. The donor label of this sample is uncertain. The chain recombines TRBV28 with TRBJ2-2; D remains unclear. DNA of the CDR3: TGTGCCAGCAGTAAAGTACAGAAGAACACCGGGGAGCTGTTTTTT. It translates to CASSKVQKNTGELFF.